The sequence of this TCR beta chain was determined in a study of vaccination and CD4 T cells after COVID-19. Study summary: Each convalescent patient was PCR positive for SARS-CoV-2 on nasal swab; ten or so cases were mild and one severe. Overlapping spike pools from SARS-CoV-2 and HCoV-NL63, HCoV-OC43 and HCoV-229E served as culture stimuli. Timing of post-vaccine sample collection was a median about 70 days after dose two, with a range of 14 to 241.

Stated treatment: roughly 11-day PBMC culture with coronavirus spike peptide pools or control peptides (ViraFEST assay). This clonotype was observed a handful of times. As yet, its antigen is unknown. The Oncomine TCR Beta short-read assay sequenced DNA from cultured CD4+ T cells. Scientists extracted genomic DNA from CD4+ T cells grown in culture. Using its own MiXCR run on the PCR reads, TCRdb lists one record per CDR3 protein. The sample lists about 15,000 distinct CDR3 sequences, approximately 52% occurring once. The CDR3 extends over 16 amino acids. From germline, CDR1 is MNHEY and CDR2 SMNVEV (reference sequence). V dropped 6 bases and J dropped 9; count of bases not matched to a gene: 14.

The gene calls are TRBV27 and TRBJ1-6, with 7 nucleotides matching TRBD1. The sample taken for sequencing was CD4+ T cells from blood, cultured in vitro. This TCR derives from a human donor who had recovered from COVID-19. In DNA, the CDR3 is TGTGCCAGCAGCAGAGACAGGGCGTCCCCTAGTTCACCCCTCCACTTT. It yields the protein CASSRDRASPSSPLHF.